This is a list of T cell receptor beta chains from one sample in a study of T cells after posttransplantation cyclophosphamide. The repertoire was sequenced with immunoSEQ multiplex PCR; TCRdb's copy has only in-frame clones and lacks some. The data show about 14,000 clones, none appearing only once, with more than 20% held by the ten largest. The sequencing here drew on PBMCs, taken more than 1,000 days after allogeneic stem cell transplant with posttransplant cyclophosphamide. The receptors originated from a female patient between 35 and 55 years old who received an allogeneic stem cell transplant from a related donor, was CMV-positive, and had no GVHD. Some T cells may be supplied by the graft donor. CDR3s include the opening cysteine and the closing phenylalanine or tryptophan. Each record gives: J gene, clone size, D gene, V gene, CDR3 protein, CDR3 DNA. D genes are given only for firm matches. Not every row has a clone size; where given, it reads once, few, many or a size class.

>TRBJ1-4|.|.|TRBV7-2
CASSQDPITPLEKLFF
TGTGCCAGCAGCCAAGATCCCATAACTCCCCTTGAAAAACTGTTTTTT
>TRBJ1-6|many|TRBD1|TRBV4-3
CASSQGRGFGSPLHF
TGCGCCAGCAGCCAAGGCAGGGGGTTTGGGTCACCCCTCCACTTT
>TRBJ2-3|.|TRBD1|TRBV5-6
CASSALLETGASTDTQYF
TGTGCCAGCAGCGCCCTCCTCGAGACAGGGGCCAGCACAGATACGCAGTATTTT
>TRBJ2-3|many|.|TRBV9
CASSVAGRDTQYF
TGTGCCAGCAGCGTAGCAGGGCGGGATACGCAGTATTTT
>TRBJ2-5|few|.|TRBV6-6
CASSTDREQYF
TGTGCCAGCAGCACGGACAGAGAGCAGTACTTC
>TRBJ1-3|many|.|TRBV19
CASSIRGSGNTIYF
TGTGCCAGTAGTATCAGGGGCTCTGGAAACACCATATATTTT
>TRBJ1-1|.|TRBD1|TRBV6-4
CASRLTGLNTEAFF
TGTGCCAGCAGATTGACAGGGCTGAACACTGAAGCTTTCTTT
>TRBJ1-6|many|TRBD1|TRBV14
CASSQDGETGYDSPLHF
TGTGCCAGCAGCCAAGATGGGGAGACAGGGTACGATTCACCCCTCCACTTT
>TRBJ1-1|few|.|TRBV6-6
CASTKTGQNTEAFF
TGTGCCAGCACCAAGACGGGACAGAACACTGAAGCTTTCTTT
>TRBJ1-3|many|.|TRBV14
CASSPLSRYRPNASGNTIYF
TGTGCCAGCAGCCCCCTAAGCCGATACAGGCCCAACGCCTCTGGAAACACCATATATTTT
>TRBJ1-2|.|TRBD1|TRBV6-5
CASKPGGQGEGYTF
TGTGCCAGCAAACCCGGGGGACAGGGGGAAGGCTACACCTTC
>TRBJ1-4|many|TRBD1|TRBV9
CASSASGQGNEKLFF
TGTGCCAGCAGCGCCTCGGGACAGGGGAATGAAAAACTGTTTTTT
>TRBJ1-1|medium-sized|.|TRBV6-6
CASSPQDTEAFF
TGTGCCAGCAGCCCTCAGGATACTGAAGCTTTCTTT
>TRBJ2-5|many|TRBD2|TRBV27
CASGPWGGFKEETQYF
TGTGCCAGCGGCCCATGGGGGGGGTTTAAGGAAGAGACCCAGTACTTC
>TRBJ1-2|many|.|TRBV7-3
CASAGPRGDGYTF
TGTGCCAGCGCCGGCCCCAGGGGCGATGGCTACACCTTC
>TRBJ1-4|.|.|TRBV10-3
CAMRDKDNEKLFF
TGTGCCATGAGGGACAAGGATAATGAAAAACTGTTTTTT
>TRBJ2-7|many|.|TRBV10-3
CAISELQGYEQYF
TGTGCCATCAGTGAGCTACAGGGTTACGAGCAGTACTTC
>TRBJ2-7|.|.|TRBV28
CASSLSDKYEQYF
TGTGCCAGCAGTTTATCGGACAAGTACGAGCAGTACTTC
>TRBJ1-6|many|.|TRBV27
CASSPIKGVQSSYNSPLHF
TGTGCCAGCAGTCCGATTAAGGGGGTGCAGAGCTCCTATAATTCACCCCTCCACTTT
>TRBJ2-1|.|TRBD2|TRBV2
CASVTGGNEQFF
TGTGCCAGCGTCACGGGGGGCAATGAGCAGTTCTTC
>TRBJ2-3|many|.|TRBV7-3
CASRKDRSDTQYF
TGTGCCAGCAGGAAAGACAGGTCCGATACGCAGTATTTT
>TRBJ1-3|many|.|TRBV11-1
CASSFGLYASGNTIYF
TGTGCCAGCAGCTTTGGGCTGTACGCCTCTGGAAACACCATATATTTT
>TRBJ1-2|many|.|TRBV5-1
CASSPGMTYRVNGYTF
TGCGCCAGCAGCCCGGGTATGACCTACCGAGTGAATGGCTACACCTTC
>TRBJ1-5|.|.|TRBV19
CASSIGVGASNQPQHF
TGTGCCAGTAGTATAGGGGTGGGGGCAAGCAATCAGCCCCAGCATTTT
>TRBJ2-7|many|.|TRBV27
CASSPSLLRDRSYEQYF
TGTGCCAGCAGTCCCAGCCTATTACGGGATCGCTCCTACGAGCAGTACTTC
>TRBJ1-2|few|.|TRBV6-5
CASSYSPGISNYGYTF
TGTGCCAGCAGTTACTCGCCGGGTATCTCTAACTATGGCTACACCTTC
>TRBJ2-1|.|TRBD1|TRBV29-1
CSVDIRGLGNEQFF
TGCAGCGTTGATATCAGGGGGCTAGGCAATGAGCAGTTCTTC
>TRBJ2-7|many|TRBD1|TRBV11-2
CASRLPGTGFNEQYF
TGTGCCAGCAGACTCCCCGGGACAGGGTTCAACGAGCAGTACTTC
>TRBJ2-7|many|.|TRBV4-3
CASSQDGDTGDEQYF
TGCGCCAGCAGCCAAGATGGGGACACTGGGGACGAGCAGTACTTC
>TRBJ1-2|many|.|TRBV5-8
CASSLEQSSHYGYTF
TGTGCCAGCAGCTTGGAACAGTCAAGCCACTATGGCTACACCTTC
>TRBJ2-2|many|TRBD1|TRBV7-3
CASSPQGAGELFF
TGTGCCAGCAGCCCCCAGGGGGCCGGGGAGCTGTTTTTT
>TRBJ2-3|.|TRBD2|TRBV9
CASSAELAGGGGTQYF
TGTGCCAGCAGCGCGGAACTAGCGGGGGGTGGGGGGACGCAGTATTTT
>TRBJ1-5|few|.|TRBV19
CASSIVGGSGQPQHF
TGTGCCAGTAGTATAGTCGGAGGGTCTGGTCAGCCCCAGCATTTT
>TRBJ1-1|many|.|TRBV5-1
CASSPTRGRVTEAFF
TGCGCCAGCAGCCCGACCAGGGGCAGGGTCACTGAAGCTTTCTTT
>TRBJ2-1|many|TRBD2|TRBV7-2
CASSALAGGYNEQFF
TGTGCCAGCAGCGCCTTAGCGGGGGGGTACAATGAGCAGTTCTTC
>TRBJ2-3|many|TRBD1|TRBV5-5
CASSLIGTGVTDTQYF
TGTGCCAGCAGCTTGATCGGGACAGGGGTCACAGATACGCAGTATTTT
>TRBJ1-1|many|.|TRBV5-1
CASSLAGVKNTEAFF
TGCGCCAGCAGCTTGGCCGGGGTGAAGAACACTGAAGCTTTCTTT
>TRBJ1-4|many|TRBD1|TRBV27
CASRAGGNGEKLFF
TGTGCCAGCAGAGCAGGGGGTAACGGTGAAAAACTGTTTTTT
>TRBJ2-5|many|TRBD2|TRBV5-4
CAGASGGTQETQYF
TGTGCCGGAGCTAGCGGGGGGACACAAGAGACCCAGTACTTC
>TRBJ1-4|many|.|TRBV5-8
CASSGPGLRGEKLFF
TGTGCCAGCAGCGGCCCCGGGCTCCGGGGTGAAAAACTGTTTTTT
>TRBJ1-1|.|.|TRBV11-2
CASSTGRRLPNMNTEAFF
TGTGCCAGCAGCACAGGACGGCGCCTACCGAACATGAACACTGAAGCTTTCTTT
>TRBJ2-7|many|TRBD2|TRBV27
CASSPGLFSEQYF
TGTGCCAGCAGTCCGGGACTATTCTCCGAGCAGTACTTC
>TRBJ2-2|many|.|TRBV7-2
CASSQLVTGELFF
TGTGCCAGCAGCCAACTAGTGACCGGGGAGCTGTTTTTT
>TRBJ1-2|many|.|TRBV5-1
CASSATRGLIYGYTF
TGCGCCAGCAGCGCCACCAGGGGATTGATCTATGGCTACACCTTC
>TRBJ2-5|many|.|TRBV29-1
CSVLLQETQYF
TGCAGCGTCCTGTTACAAGAGACCCAGTACTTC
>TRBJ2-5|.|.|TRBV27
CASSRPPTATQETQYF
TGTGCCAGCAGTCGCCCTCCTACTGCAACTCAAGAGACCCAGTACTTC
>TRBJ2-2|few|.|TRBV5-1
CASSWTPGISNTGELFF
TGCGCCAGCAGCTGGACCCCCGGGATCTCGAACACCGGGGAGCTGTTTTTT
>TRBJ1-3|.|.|TRBV19
CASSMTVSGNTIYF
TGTGCCAGTAGTATGACAGTTTCTGGAAACACCATATATTTT
>TRBJ1-2|many|.|TRBV2
CASSLTGSNGYTF
TGTGCCAGCAGCCTGACAGGATCGAACGGCTACACCTTC